This T cell receptor (beta chain) was observed in a study of Graves' ophthalmopathy and Graves' hyperthyroidism. About the study: The authors defined stable hyperthyroidism as no ophthalmopathy within 18 months of follow-up. Findings and caveats of the study: The 13-signature model separated ophthalmopathy from stable hyperthyroidism at just under 90% sensitivity and approximately 79% specificity.

RNA transcripts were the template, and TCR beta CDR3 regions were amplified from them. Investigators did first-round RT-PCR with HTBI primers, then second-round multiplex PCR. TCRdb itself ran the multiplex PCR reads through MiXCR, one entry per CDR3 protein. The sample records around 1.1 million distinct CDR3 sequences, 35% to 40% being singletons. At least ten counts were recorded for this clonotype. Antigen unknown. The CDR3 runs 14 residues. Trimming cost V 6 bases and J 2 bases, with 16 bases left between them. CDR1 and CDR2 (germline): DFQATT, SNEGSKA (reference sequence). The sequence was collected from an adult man with Graves' hyperthyroidism. Sequences were obtained from peripheral blood or thyroid tissue (not recorded which). The gene calls are TRBV20-1 and TRBJ2-5; D is ambiguous. Written as DNA, the CDR3 is TGCAGTGCACCCCCCCTTCTCGGACAAGAGACCCAGTACTTC. It encodes CSAPPLLGQETQYF.